These T cell receptor beta chains were read from a single sample in a study of cytomegalovirus exposure and HLA in healthy donors. Generated by immunoSEQ multiplex PCR, the TCRdb table keeps only in-frame clones and is missing some. The sample includes approximately 190,000 clones, roughly 80% of them seen just once. The sequencing input was PBMCs. These receptors all stem from a man aged 50 to 60 in good health and CMV-seronegative. Both conserved end residues are part of each CDR3. Each record gives: CDR3 protein, J gene, V gene.

CDR3aa: CASSLAQATNTGELFF
j_gene: TRBJ2-2
v_gene: TRBV5-5

CDR3aa: CSVVQGGQETQYF
j_gene: TRBJ2-5
v_gene: TRBV29-1

CDR3aa: CASSIDGAGNTIYF
j_gene: TRBJ1-3
v_gene: TRBV19

CDR3aa: CASSPGTDSSTDTQYF
j_gene: TRBJ2-3
v_gene: TRBV5-4

CDR3aa: CASSLGANTEAFF
j_gene: TRBJ1-1
v_gene: TRBV11-2

CDR3aa: CSVEGEEPLDTQYF
j_gene: TRBJ2-3
v_gene: TRBV29-1

CDR3aa: CASSYSVGRKNEKLFF
j_gene: TRBJ1-4
v_gene: TRBV6-5

CDR3aa: CASSKGTGDLNEQFF
j_gene: TRBJ2-1
v_gene: TRBV6-5

CDR3aa: CASSDMMGNTIYF
j_gene: TRBJ1-3
v_gene: TRBV9

CDR3aa: CATSRGHLNQPQHF
j_gene: TRBJ1-5
v_gene: TRBV15

CDR3aa: CASSLVRETAKNIQYF
j_gene: TRBJ2-4
v_gene: TRBV7-9

CDR3aa: CASSLGGWTSAYEQYF
j_gene: NA
v_gene: TRBV7-8

CDR3aa: CASSQEQGYGYTF
j_gene: TRBJ1-2
v_gene: TRBV4-3

CDR3aa: CASSRSDRGNEAFF
j_gene: TRBJ1-1
v_gene: TRBV4-3

CDR3aa: CASGDRVQPQHF
j_gene: TRBJ1-5
v_gene: TRBV27

CDR3aa: CASQGQSSQPQHF
j_gene: TRBJ1-5
v_gene: TRBV19

CDR3aa: CASSSDRARETQYF
j_gene: TRBJ2-5
v_gene: TRBV5-4

CDR3aa: CASSMVQGAGATEAFF
j_gene: TRBJ1-1
v_gene: TRBV19

CDR3aa: CASSTRLFLSNEQFF
j_gene: TRBJ2-1
v_gene: TRBV6-5

CDR3aa: CASSYSSAASYEQYF
j_gene: TRBJ2-7
v_gene: TRBV6-6

CDR3aa: CASSLAGGPTGELFF
j_gene: TRBJ2-2
v_gene: TRBV7-2

CDR3aa: CASSDSGKFPLHF
j_gene: TRBJ1-6
v_gene: TRBV6-4

CDR3aa: CASSSQGEGNQPQHF
j_gene: TRBJ1-5
v_gene: TRBV6-5

CDR3aa: CASTHKGAKNIQYF
j_gene: TRBJ2-4
v_gene: TRBV13

CDR3aa: CSAGTAETQYF
j_gene: TRBJ2-5
v_gene: TRBV29-1

CDR3aa: CASSPLGGARGTEAFF
j_gene: TRBJ1-1
v_gene: TRBV18

CDR3aa: CASGLGVSGNTIYF
j_gene: TRBJ1-3
v_gene: TRBV12-5

CDR3aa: CASSPDSSYNEQFF
j_gene: TRBJ2-1
v_gene: TRBV5-6

CDR3aa: CASSLDPGTEAFF
j_gene: TRBJ1-1
v_gene: TRBV11-3

CDR3aa: CASSIVTGGGKMSKFF
j_gene: TRBJ2-1
v_gene: TRBV19

CDR3aa: CASSLQGVNTEAFF
j_gene: TRBJ1-1
v_gene: TRBV5-4

CDR3aa: CASSPRTGGTGELFF
j_gene: TRBJ2-2
v_gene: TRBV18

CDR3aa: CASSQGMGASTGELFF
j_gene: TRBJ2-2
v_gene: TRBV4-3

CDR3aa: CASTVTGLTNEKLFF
j_gene: TRBJ1-4
v_gene: TRBV2

CDR3aa: CASSLGLPTGGYTF
j_gene: TRBJ1-2
v_gene: TRBV27

CDR3aa: CASSLEGVGIYGYTF
j_gene: TRBJ1-2
v_gene: TRBV7-2

CDR3aa: CASSLSGNTIYF
j_gene: TRBJ1-3
v_gene: TRBV5-6

CDR3aa: CASSFAGIQETQYF
j_gene: TRBJ2-5
v_gene: TRBV7-9

CDR3aa: CAINNRDRETDTQYF
j_gene: TRBJ2-3
v_gene: TRBV10-3

CDR3aa: CASSLGDRDTQYF
j_gene: TRBJ2-3
v_gene: TRBV7-7

CDR3aa: CASRSGGGSTEQYF
j_gene: TRBJ2-7
v_gene: TRBV2

CDR3aa: CASRRDRGRPSYEQYF
j_gene: TRBJ2-7
v_gene: TRBV27

CDR3aa: CASSKPGNYGYTF
j_gene: TRBJ1-2
v_gene: TRBV5-5

CDR3aa: CASSARSTSNEQFF
j_gene: TRBJ2-1
v_gene: TRBV9

CDR3aa: CASSPVEALTNEKLFF
j_gene: TRBJ1-4
v_gene: TRBV18

CDR3aa: CASSPSGLAGAVEQFF
j_gene: TRBJ2-1
v_gene: TRBV27

CDR3aa: CASSLAPSNYGYTF
j_gene: TRBJ1-2
v_gene: TRBV5-6

CDR3aa: CASSIGSGTGGRSDTQYF
j_gene: TRBJ2-3
v_gene: TRBV19

CDR3aa: CASSRTGGGAEAFF
j_gene: TRBJ1-1
v_gene: TRBV6-5

CDR3aa: CAISEYESSYNSPLHF
j_gene: TRBJ1-6
v_gene: TRBV10-3

CDR3aa: CSSSLEGTASGYEQYF
j_gene: TRBJ2-7
v_gene: TRBV7-9

CDR3aa: CASSSGQGANYGYTF
j_gene: TRBJ1-2
v_gene: TRBV5-1

CDR3aa: CASSRGAGELFF
j_gene: TRBJ2-2
v_gene: TRBV6-5

CDR3aa: CASSEQGPTSYEQYF
j_gene: TRBJ2-7
v_gene: TRBV2

CDR3aa: CASSSRTGDTDTQYF
j_gene: TRBJ2-3
v_gene: TRBV19

CDR3aa: CASYKSGVTNYGYTF
j_gene: TRBJ1-2
v_gene: TRBV6-5

CDR3aa: CASRYGTSVDEQFF
j_gene: TRBJ2-1
v_gene: TRBV4-1